Each of the 8 T cell receptor beta chains below was sequenced from the same sample in a study of post-analysis software for immune sequencing data. Broader study findings: Relative to controls, patients had about 5 TRBV segments at higher frequency, with TRBV5-6, TRBV5-1 and TRBV20-1 among these.

Their cognate antigens are unknown. TCR beta cDNA libraries had unique molecular identifiers. TCRdb passed the PCR reads through MiXCR, listing each CDR3 protein once. The sample contains a few hundred thousand distinct CDR3 sequences, around 33% of which appear only once. Material: blood. The receptors here all came from a girl under 18 with multiple sclerosis.

With regard to this clonotype: One end of the junction fails to match germline, which may point to a read error. The chain combines TRBV5-1 with TRBJ2-1; D tentatively reads TRBD1 or TRBD2 (6 bases each). In germline, CDR1 is SGHRS, CDR2 YFSETQ. The CDR3 extends over 15 amino acids. CDR3 amino acids: CASSLVPGAMAEQFF. The CDR3 DNA reads TGCGCCAGCAGCTTGGTTCCGGGGGCCATGGCCGAGCAGTTCTTT.

The V call is TRBV6-1, the J call TRBJ1-5; 10 nucleotides agree with TRBD1. The germline V gene encodes CDR1 MNHNS and CDR2 SASEGT. This CDR3 has 18 amino acids. V gave up 6 bases and J gave up 3 bases; unmatched junction bases: 14. The CDR3 loop reads CASRETGGFEYDNQPQHF. The CDR3 coding sequence is TGTGCCAGCAGAGAGACAGGGGGCTTTGAATATGACAATCAGCCCCAGCATTTT.

The sample holds a few counts of this clonotype. The V and J genes are TRBV6-6 and TRBJ2-7, with TRBD1 matching over 7 bases. Per germline, CDR1 MNHNY and CDR2 SVGAGI (reference sequence). The CDR3 has 14 amino acids. Losses at the gene ends were 2 bases for V and 4 bases for J; bases not matched to a gene: 5. CDR3 in DNA: TGTGCCAGCAGTTACAGGGGACAGCTGTACGAGCAGTACTTC. Protein: CASSYRGQLYEQYF.

This sequence joins TRBV4-3 and TRBJ2-7, with TRBD2 as a possible D gene (5 bases). CDR1 is LGHNA and CDR2 is YSLEER in the germline V gene. Deletions cut 3 bases from V and 5 bases from J, with 11 bases between. The CDR3 contains 13 residues. The CDR3 spells CASSQVAEDEQYF. CDR3 nucleotide sequence: TGCGCCAGCAGCCAGGTCGCGGAGGACGAGCAGTACTTC.

This clonotype was seen a few times. The DNA is omitted, as the CDR3 cannot be located on it reliably, and the CDR3 follows TCRdb's listing. The chain links TRBV29-1 to TRBJ1-1; the table's D call, TRBD1, has no DNA check behind it. Termini included, the CDR3 measures 13 amino acids. CDR1 and CDR2 (germline): SQVTM, ANQGSEA. This chain's CDR3 is CSFCARGDTEAFF.

For this clonotype: The conserved closing phenylalanine or tryptophan is absent in this CDR3, likely reflecting a read error. The V gene is TRBV12-3 or TRBV12-4, the J gene TRBJ2-3, with 9 bases matching TRBD2. The CDR3 runs to 17 residues. The junction had 10 bases not matched to a gene; V was cut back by 2 bases and J by 4 bases. This chain's CDR3 is CASSLRGGGGAADTQYS. The CDR3 bases are TGTGCCAGCAGTTTAAGGGGAGGCGGGGGGGCCGCAGATACGCAGTATTCC.

A word on this clonotype: The junction departs from germline at one end; a sequencing error may be responsible. The rearrangement links TRBV18 to TRBJ1-1; D is unclear. Germline loops: CDR1 KGHSH, CDR2 LQKENI. This CDR3 region has 14 residues. The CDR3 nucleotides are TGTGCCAGCTCGCCACGGGCACAAGGCGGTGAAGCTTTCTTT. Translation gives CASSPRAQGGEAFF.

The V call is TRBV6-1, the J call TRBJ1-2; 11 nucleotides match TRBD1. In germline, CDR1 is MNHNS, CDR2 SASEGT. Trimming cost V 1 base and J 8 bases; bases outside gene matches: 6. The CDR3 loop spans 15 amino acids. In DNA form, the CDR3 reads TGTGCCAGCAGTGAAGGACGGACAGGGGGCTGGGGCTACACCTTC. It encodes CASSEGRTGGWGYTF.